The T cell receptor (beta chain) under discussion was sequenced for a study of shared T cell receptors in the human thymus. The trim removed 3 bases at V and 1 base at J, leaving 7 bases unmatched. The CDR3 loop spans 16 amino acids. CDR1 and CDR2 (germline): MGHDK, SYGVNS. Generated by immunoSEQ multiplex PCR, the TCRdb table keeps only in-frame clones and is missing some. Found here are hundreds of thousands of clones, more than 75% of them singletons; the top ten hold 0.013%. These same records also appear under a second study, on human thymus T cells. That paper notes: Finnish infants who were healthy and having corrective surgery for congenital heart defects made up the donors. The thymus tissue came from resections taken during corrective heart surgery. Repertoires from thymus and blood appeared to show biased V and J gene usage. A high degree of thymic repertoire overlap among unrelated individuals was reported in related research.

Sequenced material: thymocytes. The chain couples TRBV25-1 to TRBJ1-1; 8 nucleotides match TRBD1. The receptor was isolated from a boy in the first two years of life with a congenital heart defect. CDR3 bases: TGTGCCAGCAGTGATCGAAAGGGACAGGAGAACACTGAAGCTTTCTTT. Translation: CASSDRKGQENTEAFF. The full variable domain, in which reference TRBV25-1 and TRBJ1-1 provide the parts outside the CDR3, is EADIYQTPRYLVIGTGKKITLECSQTMGHDKMYWYQQDPGMELHLIHYSYGVNSTEKGDLSSESTVSRIRTEHFPLTLESARPSHTSQYLCASSDRKGQENTEAFFGQGTRLTVV.